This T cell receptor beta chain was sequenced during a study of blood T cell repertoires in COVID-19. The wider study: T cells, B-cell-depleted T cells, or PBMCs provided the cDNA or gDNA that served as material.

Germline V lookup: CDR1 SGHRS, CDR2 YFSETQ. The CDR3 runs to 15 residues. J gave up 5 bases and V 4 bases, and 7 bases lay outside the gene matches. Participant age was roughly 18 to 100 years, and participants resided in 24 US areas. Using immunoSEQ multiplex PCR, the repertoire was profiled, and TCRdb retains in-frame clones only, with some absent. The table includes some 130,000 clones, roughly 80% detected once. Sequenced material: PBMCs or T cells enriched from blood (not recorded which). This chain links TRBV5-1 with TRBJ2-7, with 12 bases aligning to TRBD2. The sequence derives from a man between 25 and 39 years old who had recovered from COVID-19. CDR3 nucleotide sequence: TGCGCCAGCAGCCCTCTAGCGGGAGGGCCCCACGAGCAGTACTTC. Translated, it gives CASSPLAGGPHEQYF.